The rows below give T cell receptor beta chains drawn from one sample of a study of blood T cell repertoires in COVID-19. Method: immunoSEQ multiplex PCR; TCRdb's copy keeps in-frame clones and lacks some. Of around 290,000 clones listed, around 86% are singletons. Specimen: PBMCs or T cells enriched from blood (not recorded which). The receptors shown here come from a woman between 40 and 55 years old who had recovered from COVID-19. Both conserved end residues are part of each CDR3. Fields, in order: CDR3 protein, CDR3 DNA, J gene, D gene, clone size, V gene. D genes are given only for firm matches. Where a row states a size, it is once, few, many or the class of an expanded clone; other rows omit it.

CDR3 protein: CAIRDISYEQYF
CDR3 DNA: TGTGCCATCAGGGACATATCATACGAGCAGTACTTC
J gene: TRBJ2-7
D gene: .
clone size: .
V gene: TRBV10-3

CDR3 protein: CAWLGDIYGYTF
CDR3 DNA: TGTGCCTGGTTGGGAGATATCTATGGCTACACCTTC
J gene: TRBJ1-2
D gene: .
clone size: .
V gene: TRBV30

CDR3 protein: CASGLVAGLETQYF
CDR3 DNA: TGTGCTAGTGGTTTAGTAGCGGGCCTAGAGACCCAGTACTTC
J gene: TRBJ2-5
D gene: TRBD2
clone size: .
V gene: TRBV12-5

CDR3 protein: CASSLLSGRTYNEQFF
CDR3 DNA: TGTGCCAGCAGCTTGCTGAGCGGGAGGACCTACAATGAGCAGTTCTTC
J gene: TRBJ2-1
D gene: TRBD2
clone size: .
V gene: TRBV5-8

CDR3 protein: CASSLSTIALSGNEQFF
CDR3 DNA: TGTGCCAGCAGCTTATCAACGATAGCCCTCTCGGGGAATGAGCAGTTCTTC
J gene: TRBJ2-1
D gene: .
clone size: .
V gene: TRBV7-2

CDR3 protein: CASSPGGSREQYF
CDR3 DNA: TGCGCCAGCAGCCCGGGGGGGTCTCGCGAGCAGTACTTC
J gene: TRBJ2-7
D gene: TRBD2
clone size: .
V gene: TRBV5-1

CDR3 protein: CASKSGTANNEQFF
CDR3 DNA: TGTGCCAGTAAATCCGGGACAGCCAACAATGAGCAGTTCTTC
J gene: TRBJ2-1
D gene: TRBD1
clone size: once
V gene: TRBV5-4

CDR3 protein: CASSPPSWQGIDTQYF
CDR3 DNA: TGTGCCAGCAGCCCCCCGTCTTGGCAGGGGATAGATACGCAGTATTTT
J gene: TRBJ2-3
D gene: .
clone size: .
V gene: TRBV7-9

CDR3 protein: CASSLLAGVFHEQYF
CDR3 DNA: TGTGCCAGTAGTCTGCTAGCGGGAGTCTTCCACGAGCAGTACTTC
J gene: TRBJ2-7
D gene: TRBD2
clone size: few
V gene: TRBV19

CDR3 protein: CASSFQGANYGYTF
CDR3 DNA: TGTGCCAGCAGTTTCCAGGGTGCTAACTATGGCTACACCTTC
J gene: TRBJ1-2
D gene: .
clone size: once
V gene: TRBV27

CDR3 protein: CASSTTDRGRSNQPQHF
CDR3 DNA: TGTGCCAGTAGTACCACAGATCGGGGGAGGAGCAATCAGCCCCAGCATTTT
J gene: TRBJ1-5
D gene: .
clone size: .
V gene: TRBV19

CDR3 protein: CASSLNRLAGTDTQYF
CDR3 DNA: TGTGCCAGCAGCTTAAACCGACTAGCGGGAACAGATACGCAGTATTTT
J gene: TRBJ2-3
D gene: TRBD2
clone size: .
V gene: TRBV7-3

CDR3 protein: CASSPDGLQLFF
CDR3 DNA: TGTGCCAGCTCCCCTGACGGGTTACAACTGTTTTTT
J gene: TRBJ1-4
D gene: .
clone size: .
V gene: TRBV18

CDR3 protein: CASSLVTGGSYEQYF
CDR3 DNA: TGTGCCAGCAGCTTAGTCACGGGTGGTTCCTACGAGCAGTACTTC
J gene: TRBJ2-7
D gene: .
clone size: .
V gene: TRBV7-2

CDR3 protein: CASTLGIRGGTNYGYTF
CDR3 DNA: TGCGCCAGCACCCTTGGTATACGGGGTGGGACTAACTATGGCTACACCTTC
J gene: TRBJ1-2
D gene: .
clone size: .
V gene: TRBV5-1

CDR3 protein: CASRNRGQRSNEKLFF
CDR3 DNA: TGTGCCAGCAGAAACAGGGGGCAGAGGTCTAATGAAAAACTGTTTTTT
J gene: TRBJ1-4
D gene: TRBD1
clone size: .
V gene: TRBV11-2

CDR3 protein: CASSALGGSSYNEQFF
CDR3 DNA: TGTGCCAGCAGTGCCCTTGGGGGGAGCTCCTACAATGAGCAGTTCTTC
J gene: TRBJ2-1
D gene: .
clone size: few
V gene: TRBV6-2/TRBV6-3

CDR3 protein: CASSSINRAQRSTDTQYF
CDR3 DNA: TGTGCCAGCTCATCAATAAACAGGGCTCAGAGAAGCACAGATACGCAGTATTTT
J gene: TRBJ2-3
D gene: .
clone size: .
V gene: TRBV18

CDR3 protein: CASSPTGVNTGELFF
CDR3 DNA: TGTGCCAGCAGCCCAACAGGGGTAAACACCGGGGAGCTGTTTTTT
J gene: TRBJ2-2
D gene: TRBD1
clone size: .
V gene: TRBV7-3

CDR3 protein: CSVEEAGQGAFF
CDR3 DNA: TGCAGCGTTGAAGAGGCAGGACAGGGAGCTTTCTTT
J gene: TRBJ1-1
D gene: TRBD1
clone size: .
V gene: TRBV29-1

CDR3 protein: CASMRDRGNEQFF
CDR3 DNA: TGTGCCAGCATGCGGGACAGGGGGAATGAGCAGTTCTTC
J gene: TRBJ2-1
D gene: TRBD1
clone size: .
V gene: TRBV2

CDR3 protein: CASSEGDRFFNQPQHF
CDR3 DNA: TGCGCCAGCAGCGAAGGGGACAGGTTCTTCAATCAGCCCCAGCATTTT
J gene: TRBJ1-5
D gene: TRBD1
clone size: .
V gene: TRBV4-1